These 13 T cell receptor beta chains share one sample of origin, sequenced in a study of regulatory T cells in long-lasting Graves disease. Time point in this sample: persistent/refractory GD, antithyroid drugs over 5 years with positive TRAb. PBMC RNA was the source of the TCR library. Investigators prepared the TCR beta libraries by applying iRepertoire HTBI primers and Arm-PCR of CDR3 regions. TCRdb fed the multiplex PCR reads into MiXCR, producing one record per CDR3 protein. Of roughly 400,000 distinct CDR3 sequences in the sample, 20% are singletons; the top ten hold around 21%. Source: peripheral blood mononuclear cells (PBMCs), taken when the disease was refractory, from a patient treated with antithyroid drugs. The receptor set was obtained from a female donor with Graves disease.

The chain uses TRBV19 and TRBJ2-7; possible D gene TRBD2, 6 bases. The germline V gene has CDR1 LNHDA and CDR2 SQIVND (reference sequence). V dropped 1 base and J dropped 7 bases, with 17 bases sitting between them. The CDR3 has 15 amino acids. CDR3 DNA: TGTGCCAGTAGTATAGGAGGGCGGATCGCGGGGGAGCAGTACTTC. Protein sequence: CASSIGGRIAGEQYF.

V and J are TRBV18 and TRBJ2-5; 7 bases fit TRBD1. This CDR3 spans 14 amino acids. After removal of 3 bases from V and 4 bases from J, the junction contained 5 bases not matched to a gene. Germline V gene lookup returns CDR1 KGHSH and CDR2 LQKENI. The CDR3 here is CASSPLGTAETQYF. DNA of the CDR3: TGTGCCAGCTCACCTTTGGGGACAGCAGAGACCCAGTACTTC.

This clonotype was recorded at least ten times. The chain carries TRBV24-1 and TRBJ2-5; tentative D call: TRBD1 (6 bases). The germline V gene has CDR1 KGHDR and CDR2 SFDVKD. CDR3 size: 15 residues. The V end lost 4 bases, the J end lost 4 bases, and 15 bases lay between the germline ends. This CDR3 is CATSDSRDTRETQYF. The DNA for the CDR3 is TGTGCCACCAGTGACTCCCGGGACACCCGAGAGACCCAGTACTTC.

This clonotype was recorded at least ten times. CDR3 in DNA: TGTGCCAGCAGCGTAACAGGGGGCCTCGAGACCCAGTACTTC. Protein sequence: CASSVTGGLETQYF. The chain has TRBV7-2 and TRBJ2-5, with 9 bases identical to TRBD1. Germline V lookup: CDR1 SGHTA, CDR2 FQGNSA. The CDR3 loop spans 14 amino acids. V dropped 5 bases and J dropped 5; count of bases not matched to a gene: 6.

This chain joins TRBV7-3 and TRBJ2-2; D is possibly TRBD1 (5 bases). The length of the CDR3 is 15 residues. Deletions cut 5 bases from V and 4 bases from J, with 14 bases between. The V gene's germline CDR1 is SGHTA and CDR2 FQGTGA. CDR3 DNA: TGTGCCAGCAGCGCCCTTCAGGGAACCACCGGGGAGCTGTTTTTT. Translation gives CASSALQGTTGELFF.

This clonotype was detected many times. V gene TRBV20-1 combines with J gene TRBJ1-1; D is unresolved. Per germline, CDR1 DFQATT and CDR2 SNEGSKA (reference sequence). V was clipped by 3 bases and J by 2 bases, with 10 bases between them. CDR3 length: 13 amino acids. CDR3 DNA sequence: TGCAGTGCTAGGACGGGCCTCAACACTGAAGCTTTCTTT. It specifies CSARTGLNTEAFF.

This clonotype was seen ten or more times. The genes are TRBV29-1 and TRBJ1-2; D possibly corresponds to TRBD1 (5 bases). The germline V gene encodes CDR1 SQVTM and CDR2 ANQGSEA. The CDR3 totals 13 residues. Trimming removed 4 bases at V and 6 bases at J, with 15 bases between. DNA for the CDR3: TGCAGCGTTGGGGGACTGCCAGGAAATGGCTACACCTTC. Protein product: CSVGGLPGNGYTF.

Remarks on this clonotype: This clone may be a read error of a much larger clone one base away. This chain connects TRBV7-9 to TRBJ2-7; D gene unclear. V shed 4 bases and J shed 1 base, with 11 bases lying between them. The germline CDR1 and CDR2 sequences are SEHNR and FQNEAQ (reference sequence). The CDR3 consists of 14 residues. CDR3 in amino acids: CASSSDGVSYEQYF. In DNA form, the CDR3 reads TGTGCCAGCAGCTCGGACGGAGTTTCCTACGAGCAGTACTTC.

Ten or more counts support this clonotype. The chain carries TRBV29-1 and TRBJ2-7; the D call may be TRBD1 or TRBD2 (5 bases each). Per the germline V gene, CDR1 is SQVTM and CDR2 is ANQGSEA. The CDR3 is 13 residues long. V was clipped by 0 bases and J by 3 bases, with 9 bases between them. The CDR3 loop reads CSVEDLGDYEQYF. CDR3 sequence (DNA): TGCAGCGTTGAAGATCTGGGGGACTACGAGCAGTACTTC.

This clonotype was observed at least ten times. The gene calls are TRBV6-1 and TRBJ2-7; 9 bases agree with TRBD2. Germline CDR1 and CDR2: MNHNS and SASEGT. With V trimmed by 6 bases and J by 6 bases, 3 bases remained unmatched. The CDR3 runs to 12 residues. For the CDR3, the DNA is TGTGCCAGCAGCCTAGCGGGATTCGAGCAGTACTTC. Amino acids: CASSLAGFEQYF.

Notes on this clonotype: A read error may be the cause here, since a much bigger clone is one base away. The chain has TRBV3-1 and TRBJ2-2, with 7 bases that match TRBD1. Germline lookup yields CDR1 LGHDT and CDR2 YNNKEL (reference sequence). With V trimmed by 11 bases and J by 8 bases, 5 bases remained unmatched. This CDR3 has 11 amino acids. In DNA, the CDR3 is TGTGCCGGCACAGGGGCAGGGGAGCTGTTTTTT. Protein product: CAGTGAGELFF.

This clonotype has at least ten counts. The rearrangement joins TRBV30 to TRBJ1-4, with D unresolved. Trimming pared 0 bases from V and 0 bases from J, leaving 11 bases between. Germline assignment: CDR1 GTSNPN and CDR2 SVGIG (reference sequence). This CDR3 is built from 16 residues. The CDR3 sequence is CAWSVWTQTTNEKLFF. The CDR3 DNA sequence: TGTGCCTGGAGTGTATGGACCCAGACAACTAATGAAAAACTGTTTTTT.

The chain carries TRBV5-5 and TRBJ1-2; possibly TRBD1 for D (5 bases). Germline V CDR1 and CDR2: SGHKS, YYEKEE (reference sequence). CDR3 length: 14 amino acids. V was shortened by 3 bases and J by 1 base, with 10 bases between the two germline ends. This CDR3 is CASSSQELNYGYTF. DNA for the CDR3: TGTGCCAGCAGCTCACAGGAGCTTAACTATGGCTACACCTTC.